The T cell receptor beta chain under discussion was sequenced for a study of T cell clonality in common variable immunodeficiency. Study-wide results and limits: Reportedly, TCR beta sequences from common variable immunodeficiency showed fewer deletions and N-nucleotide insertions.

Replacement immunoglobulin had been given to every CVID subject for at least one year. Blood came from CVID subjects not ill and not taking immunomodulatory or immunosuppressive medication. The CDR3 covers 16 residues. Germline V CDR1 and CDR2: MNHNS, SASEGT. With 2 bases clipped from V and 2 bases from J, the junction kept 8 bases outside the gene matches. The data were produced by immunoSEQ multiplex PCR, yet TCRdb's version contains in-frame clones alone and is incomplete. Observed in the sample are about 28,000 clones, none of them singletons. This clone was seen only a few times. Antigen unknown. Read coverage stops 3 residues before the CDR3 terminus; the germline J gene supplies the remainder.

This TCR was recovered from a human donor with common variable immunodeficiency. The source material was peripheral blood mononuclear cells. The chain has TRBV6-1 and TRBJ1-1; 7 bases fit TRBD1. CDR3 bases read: TGTGCCAGCAGTGAAATTCTCGGGACAGCAAACACTGAA. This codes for CASSEILGTANTE. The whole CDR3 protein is CASSEILGTANTEAFF.